The 7 T cell receptor beta chains in this list originate from one sample, sequenced in a study of long-term antiretroviral therapy in people with HIV. Survey-level resolution applied to immunoSEQ assay v3.0. Assay: immunoSEQ multiplex PCR; the TCRdb copy retains only in-frame clones and omits some. The sample consists of some 22,000 clones, around nine tenths of them appearing once. Material: unsorted PBMCs, obtained 2.3 years after starting antiretroviral therapy. Receptors were obtained from a man in his 60s with HIV.

The CDR3 sequence is CASSLRTRGETQYF. The CDR3 bases are TGTGCCAGCAGCTTACGGACGAGGGGGGAGACCCAGTACTTC. The rearrangement joins TRBV11-1 to TRBJ2-5; tentatively, D is TRBD1 (6 bases). Germline values: CDR1 SGHAT, CDR2 FQDESV (reference sequence). This CDR3 comprises 14 residues. The V end was cut by 2 bases, the J end by 5 bases, with 12 bases between.

The chain is built from TRBV5-4 and TRBJ2-1, with TRBD2 matching 9 bases. This CDR3 has 18 amino acids. Germline loops: CDR1 SGHNT, CDR2 YYREEE (reference sequence). V lost 0 bases to trimming and J lost 8 bases; unmatched junction nucleotides: 15. The CDR3 spells CASSLVPSGIIEGDEQFF. The DNA for the CDR3 is TGTGCCAGCAGCTTGGTACCTAGCGGGATTATCGAAGGGGATGAGCAGTTCTTC.

This chain uses TRBV7-9 with TRBJ2-5; D might be TRBD1 (6 bases). CDR1 is SEHNR, CDR2 FQNEAQ, per germline (reference sequence). The CDR3 is 13 amino acids. V was pared by 4 bases and J by 2 bases, with 8 bases between. CDR3 coding DNA: TGTGCCAGCAGCTCCAGGGGTCAAGAGACCCAGTACTTC. It specifies CASSSRGQETQYF.

This chain uses TRBV4-3 with TRBJ2-7; the D gene is possibly TRBD2 (6 bases). The length of the CDR3 is 19 residues. Trimming removed 0 bases at V and 2 bases at J, with 23 bases between. Germline values: CDR1 LGHNA, CDR2 YSLEER. The CDR3: CASSQDGGKGRASPYEQYF. The DNA of the CDR3 is TGCGCCAGCAGCCAAGATGGAGGGAAGGGCAGAGCTAGCCCCTACGAGCAGTACTTC.

The chain is built from TRBV2 and TRBJ2-5, with D possibly TRBD1 on 6 matching bases. V was trimmed by 5 bases and J by 5 bases, leaving 9 bases between them. This CDR3 is 12 amino acids long. Germline CDR1 SNHLY, CDR2 FYNNEI. The CDR3 sequence is CASSFDRETQYF. CDR3 DNA sequence: TGTGCCAGCAGTTTTGACAGGGAGACCCAGTACTTC.

The V gene is TRBV29-1, the J gene TRBJ1-1; D might be TRBD1 (5 bases). The germline gives CDR1 SQVTM, CDR2 ANQGSEA. V was trimmed by 4 bases and J by 3 bases, leaving 18 bases between them. The CDR3 is made up of 15 amino acids. The DNA of the CDR3 is TGCAGCGTTGTACGAAATGAGGGGCCTTACACTGAAGCTTTCTTT. This codes for CSVVRNEGPYTEAFF.

The chain uses TRBV29-1 and TRBJ1-2; D is unresolved. This CDR3 is 12 amino acids long. Trimming cost V 0 bases and J 8 bases, with 10 bases left between them. CDR1 SQVTM and CDR2 ANQGSEA come from the germline V gene. CDR3 protein: CSVEDRHGGYTF. CDR3 bases: TGCAGCGTTGAAGATAGGCATGGGGGCTACACCTTC. The whole variable domain, remainder taken from reference TRBV29-1 and TRBJ1-2, is SAVISQKPSRDICQRGTSLTIQCQVDSQVTMMFWYRQQPGQSLTLIATANQGSEATYESGFVIDKFPISRPNLTFSTLTVSNMSPEDSSIYLCSVEDRHGGYTFGSGTRLTVV.